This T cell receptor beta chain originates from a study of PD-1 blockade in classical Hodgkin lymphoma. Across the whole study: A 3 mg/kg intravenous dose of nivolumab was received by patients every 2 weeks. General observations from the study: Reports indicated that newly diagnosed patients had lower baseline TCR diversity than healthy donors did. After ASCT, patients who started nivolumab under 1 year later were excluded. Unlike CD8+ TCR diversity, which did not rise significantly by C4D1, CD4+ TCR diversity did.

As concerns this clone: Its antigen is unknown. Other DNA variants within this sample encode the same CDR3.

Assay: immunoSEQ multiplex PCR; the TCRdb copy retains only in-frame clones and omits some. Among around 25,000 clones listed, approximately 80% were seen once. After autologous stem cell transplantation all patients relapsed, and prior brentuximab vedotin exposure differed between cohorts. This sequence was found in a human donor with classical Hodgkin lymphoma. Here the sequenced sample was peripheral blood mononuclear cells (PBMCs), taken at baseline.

The CDR3 reads CASSDSNKNTEAFF. CDR3 nucleotide sequence: TGTGCCAGCAGTGACTCGAACAAGAACACTGAAGCTTTCTTT. V is TRBV6-4 and J is TRBJ1-1; no firm D call. Trimming cost V 0 bases and J 1 base, with 6 bases left between them. The CDR3 totals 14 residues. CDR1 is MRHNA and CDR2 is SNTAGT in the germline V gene.